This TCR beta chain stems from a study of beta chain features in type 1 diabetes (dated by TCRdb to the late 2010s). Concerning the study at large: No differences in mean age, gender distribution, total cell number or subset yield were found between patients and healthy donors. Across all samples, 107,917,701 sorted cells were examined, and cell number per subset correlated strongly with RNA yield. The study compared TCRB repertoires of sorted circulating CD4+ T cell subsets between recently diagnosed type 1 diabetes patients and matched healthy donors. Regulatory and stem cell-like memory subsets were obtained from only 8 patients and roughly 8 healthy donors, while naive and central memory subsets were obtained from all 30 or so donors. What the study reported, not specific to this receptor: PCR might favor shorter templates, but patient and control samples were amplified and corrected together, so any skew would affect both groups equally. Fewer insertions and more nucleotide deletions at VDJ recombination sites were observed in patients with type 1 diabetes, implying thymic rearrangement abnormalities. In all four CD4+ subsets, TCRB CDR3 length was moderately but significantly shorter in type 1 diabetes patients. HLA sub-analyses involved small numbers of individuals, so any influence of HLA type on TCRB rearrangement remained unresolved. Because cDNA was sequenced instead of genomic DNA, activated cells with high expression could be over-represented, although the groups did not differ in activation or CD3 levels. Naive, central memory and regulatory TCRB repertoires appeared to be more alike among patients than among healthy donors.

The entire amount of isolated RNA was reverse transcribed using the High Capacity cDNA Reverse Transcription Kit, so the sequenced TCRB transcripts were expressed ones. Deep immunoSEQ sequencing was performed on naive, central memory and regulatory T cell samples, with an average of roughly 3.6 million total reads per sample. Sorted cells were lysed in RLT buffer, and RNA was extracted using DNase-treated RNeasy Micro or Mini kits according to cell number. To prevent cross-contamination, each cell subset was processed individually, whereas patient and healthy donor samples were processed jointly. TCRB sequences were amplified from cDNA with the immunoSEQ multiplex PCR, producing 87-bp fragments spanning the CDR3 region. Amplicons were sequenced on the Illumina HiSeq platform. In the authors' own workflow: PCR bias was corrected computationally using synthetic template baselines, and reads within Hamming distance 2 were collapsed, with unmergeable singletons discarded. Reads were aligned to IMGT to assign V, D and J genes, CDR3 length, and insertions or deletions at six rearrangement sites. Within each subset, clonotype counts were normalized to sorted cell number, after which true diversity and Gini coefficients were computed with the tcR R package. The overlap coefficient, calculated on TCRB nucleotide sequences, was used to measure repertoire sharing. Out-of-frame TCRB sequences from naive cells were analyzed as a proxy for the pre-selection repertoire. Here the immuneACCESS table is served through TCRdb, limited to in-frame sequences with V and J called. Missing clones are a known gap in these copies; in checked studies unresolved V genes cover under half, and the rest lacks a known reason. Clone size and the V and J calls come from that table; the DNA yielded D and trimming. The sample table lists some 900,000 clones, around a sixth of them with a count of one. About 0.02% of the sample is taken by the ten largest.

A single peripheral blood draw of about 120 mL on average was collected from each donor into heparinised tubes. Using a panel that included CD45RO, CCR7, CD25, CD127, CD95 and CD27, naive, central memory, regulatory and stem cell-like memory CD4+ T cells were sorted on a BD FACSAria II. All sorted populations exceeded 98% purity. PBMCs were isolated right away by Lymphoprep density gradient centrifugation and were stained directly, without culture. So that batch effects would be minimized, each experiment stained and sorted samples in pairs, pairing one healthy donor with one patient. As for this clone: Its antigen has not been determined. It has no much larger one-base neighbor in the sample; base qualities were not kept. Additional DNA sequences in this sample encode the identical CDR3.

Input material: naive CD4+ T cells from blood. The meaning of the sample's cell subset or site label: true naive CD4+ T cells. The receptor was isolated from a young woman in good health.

The encoded CDR3 is CASTTGSYEQYF. The sequenced DNA: TGTGCCAGCACTACAGGATCCTACGAGCAGTACTTC. The sequence links TRBV28 to TRBJ2-7; 5 matching bases give a weak D call of TRBD1. Inclusive of the bounding cysteine and phenylalanine, the CDR3 is 12 residues long. Of the read, only the CDR3 DNA is kept; its 36 bases are in frame from base 1. The germline V gene encodes CDR1 MDHEN and CDR2 SYDVKM. V and J are truncated by 7 bases and 1 base respectively, leaving an intervening sequence of 8 bases.